This TCR beta chain was sequenced in a study of long-term antiretroviral therapy in people with HIV. Study-wide points: Diversity measured after ART increased yet remained under transplant donor controls.

Germline V gene sequence: CDR1 SQVTM, CDR2 ANQGSEA. V was cut by 6 bases and J by 5 bases, with 14 bases left in between. The CDR3 is made up of 13 amino acids. Assay version v3.0 of immunoSEQ was used, and it was run at survey level. The study targeted roughly 35,000-55,000 T-cell genomes per sample in sequencing. The protocol was immunoSEQ multiplex PCR, while the TCRdb copy is restricted to in-frame clones and leaves out a portion. Of 23,000 or so clones in the sample, about 86% were seen once. A word on this clone: Its antigen is currently unknown.

Each donor had at least one pre-ART and at least two post-ART PBMC samples. Before they underwent DNA extraction, samples held roughly 0.95-11 million cryopreserved PBMC. This receptor was taken from a middle-aged man with HIV. The chain uses TRBV29-1 and TRBJ1-5, with D possibly TRBD1 on 6 matching bases. The specimen was unsorted PBMCs, collected 0.1 years before starting antiretroviral therapy. In DNA, the CDR3 is TGCAGCGTCCGGGAACAGGGCGATCAGCCCCAGCATTTT. It specifies CSVREQGDQPQHF.